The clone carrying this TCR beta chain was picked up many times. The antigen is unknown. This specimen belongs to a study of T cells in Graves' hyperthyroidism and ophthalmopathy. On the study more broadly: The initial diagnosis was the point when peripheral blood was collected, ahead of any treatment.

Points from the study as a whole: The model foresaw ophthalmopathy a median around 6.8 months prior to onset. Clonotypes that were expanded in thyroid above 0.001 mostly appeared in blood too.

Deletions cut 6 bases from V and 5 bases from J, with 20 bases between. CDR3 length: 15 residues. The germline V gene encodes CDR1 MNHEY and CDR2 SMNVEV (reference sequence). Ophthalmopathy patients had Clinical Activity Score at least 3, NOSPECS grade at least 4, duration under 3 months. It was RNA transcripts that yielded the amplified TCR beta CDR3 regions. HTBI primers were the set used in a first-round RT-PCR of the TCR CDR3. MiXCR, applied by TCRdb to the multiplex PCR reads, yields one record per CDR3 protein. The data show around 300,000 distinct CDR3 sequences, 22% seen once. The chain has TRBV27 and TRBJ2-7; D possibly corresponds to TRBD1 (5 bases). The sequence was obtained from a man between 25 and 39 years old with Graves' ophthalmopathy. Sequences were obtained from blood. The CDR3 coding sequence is TGTGCCAGCAGGGGGATTACGTCCGGCAGGGACGAGCAGTACTTC. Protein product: CASRGITSGRDEQYF.